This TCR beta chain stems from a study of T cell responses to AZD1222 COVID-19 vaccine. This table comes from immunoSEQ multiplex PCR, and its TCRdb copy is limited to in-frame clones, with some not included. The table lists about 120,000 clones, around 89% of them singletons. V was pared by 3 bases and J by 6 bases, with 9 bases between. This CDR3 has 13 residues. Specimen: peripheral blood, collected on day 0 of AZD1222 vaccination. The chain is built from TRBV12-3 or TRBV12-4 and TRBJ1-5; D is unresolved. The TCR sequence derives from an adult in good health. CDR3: CASSLILGQPQHF. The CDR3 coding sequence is TGTGCCAGCAGTTTGATACTGGGTCAGCCCCAGCATTTT.